The present T cell receptor (beta chain) was sequenced within a study of radiotherapy plus CTLA-4 blockade in lung cancer. About the research overall: Among enrolled patients, under 20% responded and roughly 31% achieved disease control.

It was focal radiation plus CTLA-4 blockade with ipilimumab that patients with chemo-refractory metastatic non-small-cell lung cancer received. TCRdb's table, derived via immunoSEQ multiplex PCR, lists solely in-frame clones and lacks some. Here the sample spans about 39,000 clones, 75% to 80% being singletons. The CDR3 sequence is 19 residues long. V trimming: 6 bases; J trimming: 1 base; junction bases outside the gene matches: 9. CDR1 and CDR2 (germline): SNHLY, FYNNEI. This TCR was sampled from a human donor with non-small cell lung cancer that progressed on radiotherapy plus ipilimumab. The rearrangement links TRBV2 to TRBJ2-4, with TRBD2 matching over 16 bases. The input for sequencing was peripheral blood, taken from a patient treated with radiotherapy plus ipilimumab. Here the CDR3 DNA reads TGTGCCAGCAGCAATACCGGGACTAGCGGGGGGGCTGCCAAAAACATTCAGTACTTC. Amino acids: CASSNTGTSGGAAKNIQYF.